Sequencing of this T cell receptor beta chain was carried out in a study of technical replicates of blood from a few donors. Germline assignment: CDR1 SGHAT and CDR2 FQNNGV. V lost 5 bases, J lost 6 bases, and 8 bases stayed unmatched. The CDR3 runs to 14 residues. Clones were read by immunoSEQ multiplex PCR, and TCRdb kept only the in-frame ones, dropping some. The data show fewer than 100,000 clones, approximately 94% seen once. The rearrangement uses TRBV11-2 and TRBJ2-7, with 9 bases identical to TRBD2. Sequencing was carried out using T cells isolated from PBMCs. The origin of this receptor is a human donor in good health. The CDR3 bases are TGTGCCAGCAGCGACGTTAGCGGGAGTCGCGAGCAGTACTTC. Protein sequence: CASSDVSGSREQYF. The whole variable domain, remainder taken from reference TRBV11-2 and TRBJ2-7, is EAGVAQSPRYKIIEKRQSVAFWCNPISGHATLYWYQQILGQGPKLLIQFQNNGVVDDSQLPKDRFSAERLKGVDSTLKIQPAKLEDSAVYLCASSDVSGSREQYFGPGTRLTVT.